These 11 T cell receptor beta chains were all obtained from the same sample, sequenced in a study of blood T cell repertoires in COVID-19. Some clones are missing from TCRdb's copy, which holds only in-frame ones; the method was immunoSEQ multiplex PCR. The data contain tens of thousands of clones, 65% to 90% of them singletons. Specimen: peripheral blood. The source of these receptors is a man aged 30 to 45 with COVID-19, enrolled during active disease.

CDR3 bases: TGTGCCACCCTTCGCAGCTACGAGCAGTACTTC. This encodes CATLRSYEQYF. The V and J genes are TRBV2 and TRBJ2-7; D is uncertain. Between the trimmed V and J ends, which lost 10 bases and 3 bases, there was a span of 10 bases. Germline V lookup: CDR1 SNHLY, CDR2 FYNNEI. CDR3 size: 11 residues. Full variable domain (remainder filled in from reference TRBV2 and TRBJ2-7): EPEVTQTPSHQVTQMGQEVILRCVPISNHLYFYWYRQILGQKVEFLVSFYNNEISEKSEIFDDQFSVERPDGSNFTLKIRSTKLEDSAMYFCATLRSYEQYFGPGTRLTVT.

This chain joins TRBV5-5 and TRBJ1-1, with D uncertain. Looked up from germline, CDR1 is SGHKS and CDR2 is YYEKEE (reference sequence). The CDR3 spans 13 residues. Trimming pared 2 bases from V and 2 bases from J, leaving 7 bases between. CDR3: CASSFQSNTEAFF. CDR3 bases: TGTGCCAGCAGCTTTCAATCAAACACTGAAGCTTTCTTT.

CDR3: CAWEVTGTSAPEQYF. For the CDR3, the DNA is TGTGCCTGGGAAGTTACCGGGACTAGCGCCCCCGAGCAGTACTTC. The genes are TRBV30 and TRBJ2-7; 10 bases agree with TRBD2. The germline gives CDR1 GTSNPN, CDR2 SVGIG (reference sequence). The CDR3 length is 15 residues. The V and J ends lost 5 bases and 6 bases, in that order; junction bases with no gene match: 13. Together with reference TRBV30 and TRBJ2-7, the CDR3 gives the full variable domain: SQTIHQWPATLVQPVGSPLSLECTVEGTSNPNLYWYRQAAGRGLQLLFYSVGIGQISSEVPQNLSASRPQDRQFILSSKKLLLSDSGFYLCAWEVTGTSAPEQYFGPGTRLTVT.

In its sample, this clone was seen once. CDR3 loop: CASSLGTSGSYEQYF. The CDR3 region has the DNA TGTGCCAGCAGCTTAGGGACTAGCGGATCTTACGAGCAGTACTTC. The J gene is TRBJ2-7, the V gene TRBV7-2, with 10 nucleotides matching TRBD2. Germline V lookup: CDR1 SGHTA, CDR2 FQGNSA. With V trimmed by 1 base and J by 4 bases, 4 bases remained unmatched. The CDR3 is 15 residues long.

The V gene is TRBV3-1 (or the pseudogene TRBV3-2), the J gene TRBJ2-7, with TRBD2 matching 13 bases. After removal of 4 bases from V and 5 bases from J, the junction contained 5 bases not matched to a gene. This CDR3 comprises 15 residues. Germline CDR1 reads LGHDT; CDR2 reads YNNKEL (reference sequence). CDR3 protein: CASSRKLAGGDEQYF. In nucleotides, the CDR3 is TGTGCCAGCAGCCGGAAACTAGCGGGAGGGGACGAGCAGTACTTC.

V usage is TRBV3-1 (or the pseudogene TRBV3-2) and J usage is TRBJ2-5; 9 positions agree with TRBD1. In germline, CDR1 is LGHDT, CDR2 YNNKEL (reference sequence). The CDR3 sequence is 14 residues long. V shed 2 bases and J 7 bases; nucleotides not matched to a gene: 5. In DNA form, the CDR3 reads TGTGCCAGCAGCCAAACAGGGGGCTTCGTGACCCAGTACTTC. This encodes CASSQTGGFVTQYF.

V and J are TRBV18 and TRBJ2-5; D is perhaps TRBD2 (6 bases). V lost 0 bases to trimming and J lost 1 base, with 9 bases between them. This CDR3 spans 15 amino acids. Germline V gene data show CDR1 as KGHSH and CDR2 as LQKENI. The CDR3 spells CASSPPTSPQETQYF. CDR3 in DNA: TGTGCCAGCTCACCACCGACTAGTCCCCAAGAGACCCAGTACTTC.

This chain uses TRBV19 with TRBJ1-4; tentative D call: TRBD1 (6 bases). The germline V gene has CDR1 LNHDA and CDR2 SQIVND (reference sequence). V gave up 1 base and J gave up 5 bases, with 11 bases separating them. The length of the CDR3 is 15 residues. For the CDR3, the DNA is TGTGCCAGTAGTATAGTAGGGGGAAAAAATGAAAAACTGTTTTTT. Translation gives CASSIVGGKNEKLFF.

The V call is TRBV24-1, the J call TRBJ2-1; TRBD1 aligns across 11 bases. Germline trimming cut 10 bases from V and 4 bases from J; bases unmatched to any gene: 8. The CDR3 is 15 amino acids. Germline CDR1 and CDR2: KGHDR and SFDVKD. In nucleotides, the CDR3 is TGTGCCACAACTACTGGGACAGGGGGATACAATGAGCAGTTCTTC. This gives the protein CATTTGTGGYNEQFF.

The rearrangement joins TRBV12-3 or TRBV12-4 to TRBJ1-2; weak D call: TRBD1 (6 bases). This CDR3 contains 13 residues. Trimming removed 5 bases at V and 8 bases at J, with 15 bases between. CDR3 in DNA: TGTGCCAGCAGTAACCGGGGACAATGGGGCTACACCTTC. This sequence encodes CASSNRGQWGYTF.

The chain employs TRBV18 and TRBJ2-1, with D uncertain. This CDR3 has 11 amino acids. Trimming pared 3 bases from V and 7 bases from J, leaving 4 bases between. Germline V lookup: CDR1 KGHSH, CDR2 LQKENI. The CDR3 nucleotides read TGTGCCAGCTCACCCCAGAATGAGCAGTTCTTC. This encodes CASSPQNEQFF.